This TCR beta chain emerged from a study of cytomegalovirus exposure and HLA in healthy donors. Study-wide results and limits: A later analysis linked a missense variant in DCLRE1C to the trimming of TCR beta V and J genes.

The V segment lost 2 bases and the J segment 0 bases; nucleotides outside the gene matches: 1. The CDR3 length is 14 residues. Germline CDR1 is MNHNY and CDR2 is SVGAGI (reference sequence). This clone appeared a few times. Its cognate antigen is unknown. The PCR ran on 60 Vbeta and 13 Jbeta primers. Here immunoSEQ multiplex PCR was the method, and the copy in TCRdb shows in-frame clones only, minus some. Of 200,000 to 250,000 clones listed, around 80% were seen once; the top ten hold over 0.55%. The specimen was PBMCs. The sequence came from a young man in good health and CMV-seronegative. V and J are TRBV6-6 and TRBJ2-7; 7 nucleotides agree with TRBD1. Here the CDR3 reads CASSYTGVSYEQYF. CDR3 bases: TGTGCCAGCAGTTACACAGGGGTCTCCTACGAGCAGTACTTC.